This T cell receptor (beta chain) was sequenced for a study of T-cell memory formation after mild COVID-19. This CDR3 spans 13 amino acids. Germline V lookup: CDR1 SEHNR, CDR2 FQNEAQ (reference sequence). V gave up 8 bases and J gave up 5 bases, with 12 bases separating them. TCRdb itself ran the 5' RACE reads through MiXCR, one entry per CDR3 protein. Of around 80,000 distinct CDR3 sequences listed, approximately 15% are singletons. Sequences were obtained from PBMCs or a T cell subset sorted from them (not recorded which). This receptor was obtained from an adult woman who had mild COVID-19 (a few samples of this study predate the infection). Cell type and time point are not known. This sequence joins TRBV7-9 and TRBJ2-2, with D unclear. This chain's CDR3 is CASGQVGTGELFF. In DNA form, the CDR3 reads TGTGCCAGCGGTCAGGTTGGAACCGGGGAGCTGTTTTTT.